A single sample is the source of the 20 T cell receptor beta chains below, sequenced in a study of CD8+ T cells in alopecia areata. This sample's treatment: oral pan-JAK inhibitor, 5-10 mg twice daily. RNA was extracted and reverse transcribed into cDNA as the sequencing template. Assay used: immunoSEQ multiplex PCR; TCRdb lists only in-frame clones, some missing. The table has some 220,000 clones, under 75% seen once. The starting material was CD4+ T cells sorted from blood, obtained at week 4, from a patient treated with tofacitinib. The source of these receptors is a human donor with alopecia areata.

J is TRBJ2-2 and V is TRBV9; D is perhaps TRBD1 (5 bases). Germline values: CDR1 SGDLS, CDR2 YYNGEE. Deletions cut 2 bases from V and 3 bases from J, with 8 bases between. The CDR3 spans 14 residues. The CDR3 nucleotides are TGTGCCAGCAGCGTGGGGCAGCACACCGGGGAGCTGTTTTTT. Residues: CASSVGQHTGELFF.

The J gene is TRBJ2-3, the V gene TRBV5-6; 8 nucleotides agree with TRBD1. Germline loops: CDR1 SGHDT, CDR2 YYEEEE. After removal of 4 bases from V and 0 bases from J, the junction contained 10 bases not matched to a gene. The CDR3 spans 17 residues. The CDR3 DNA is TGTGCCAGCAGCCCAACCTTGGACAGGGCTAGCACAGATACGCAGTATTTT. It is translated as CASSPTLDRASTDTQYF.

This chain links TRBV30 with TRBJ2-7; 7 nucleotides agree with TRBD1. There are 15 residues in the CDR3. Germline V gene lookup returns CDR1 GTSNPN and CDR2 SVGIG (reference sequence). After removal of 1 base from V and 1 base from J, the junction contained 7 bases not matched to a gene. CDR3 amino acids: CAWSGGQARSYEQYF. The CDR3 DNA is TGTGCCTGGAGTGGAGGACAGGCCCGATCCTACGAGCAGTACTTC.

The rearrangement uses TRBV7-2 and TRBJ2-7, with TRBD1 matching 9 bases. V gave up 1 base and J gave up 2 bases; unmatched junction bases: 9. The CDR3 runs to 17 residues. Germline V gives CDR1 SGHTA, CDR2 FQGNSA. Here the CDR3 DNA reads TGTGCCAGCAGCTTAGGGGGTGGCGGACAGGGGCCCTACGAGCAGTACTTC. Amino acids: CASSLGGGGQGPYEQYF.

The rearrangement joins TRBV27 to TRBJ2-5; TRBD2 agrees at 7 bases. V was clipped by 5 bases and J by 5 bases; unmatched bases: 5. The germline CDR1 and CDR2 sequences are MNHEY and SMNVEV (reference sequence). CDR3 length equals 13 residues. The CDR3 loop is CASSRGGSETQYF. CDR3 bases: TGTGCCAGCAGTCGGGGAGGGTCTGAGACCCAGTACTTC.

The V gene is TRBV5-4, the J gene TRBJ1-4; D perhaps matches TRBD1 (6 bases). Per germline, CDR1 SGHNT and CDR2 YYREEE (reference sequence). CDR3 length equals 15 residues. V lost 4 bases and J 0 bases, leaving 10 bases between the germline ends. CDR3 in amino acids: CASSVDSSTNEKLFF. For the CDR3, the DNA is TGTGCCAGCAGCGTGGACAGTTCAACTAATGAAAAACTGTTTTTT.

The CDR3 sequence: CASSVSPGGGQGTEAFF. In nucleotides, the CDR3 is TGTGCCAGCAGCGTAAGTCCGGGCGGGGGGCAAGGGACTGAAGCTTTCTTT. This chain joins TRBV9 and TRBJ1-1; D is perhaps TRBD1 (6 bases). The CDR3 runs 17 residues. The ends were cut back, 1 base at V and 5 bases at J, with 21 bases in the middle. Germline values: CDR1 SGDLS, CDR2 YYNGEE.

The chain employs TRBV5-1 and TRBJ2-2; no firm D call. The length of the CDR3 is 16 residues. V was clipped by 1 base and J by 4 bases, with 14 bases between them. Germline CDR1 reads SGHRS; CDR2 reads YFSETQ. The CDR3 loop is CASSLPGSILTGELFF. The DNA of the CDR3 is TGCGCCAGCAGCTTGCCCGGGTCGATACTCACCGGGGAGCTGTTTTTT.

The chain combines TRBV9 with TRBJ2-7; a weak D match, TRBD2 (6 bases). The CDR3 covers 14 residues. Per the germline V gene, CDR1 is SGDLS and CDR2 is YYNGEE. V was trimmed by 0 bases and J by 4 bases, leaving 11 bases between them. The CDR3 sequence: CASSVAQGGYEQYF. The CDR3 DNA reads TGTGCCAGCAGCGTAGCTCAGGGAGGATACGAGCAGTACTTC. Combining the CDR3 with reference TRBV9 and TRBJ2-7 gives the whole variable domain DSGVTQTPKHLITATGQRVTLRCSPRSGDLSVYWYQQSLDQGLQFLIQYYNGEERAKGNILERFSAQQFPDLHSELNLSSLELGDSALYFCASSVAQGGYEQYFGPGTRLTVT.

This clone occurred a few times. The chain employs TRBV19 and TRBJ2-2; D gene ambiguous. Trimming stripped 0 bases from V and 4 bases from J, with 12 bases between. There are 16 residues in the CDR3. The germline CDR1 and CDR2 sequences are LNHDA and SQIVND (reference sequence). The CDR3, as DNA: TGTGCCAGTAGTATAGACGCGGCTAGTGGCACCGGGGAGCTGTTTTTT. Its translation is CASSIDAASGTGELFF.

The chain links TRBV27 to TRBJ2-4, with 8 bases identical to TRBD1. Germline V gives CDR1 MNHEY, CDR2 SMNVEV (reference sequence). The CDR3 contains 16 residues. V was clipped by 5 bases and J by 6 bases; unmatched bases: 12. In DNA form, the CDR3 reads TGTGCCAGCAGTCCCTCATTCAGGGGGCGCGGAAACATTCAGTACTTC. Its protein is CASSPSFRGRGNIQYF.

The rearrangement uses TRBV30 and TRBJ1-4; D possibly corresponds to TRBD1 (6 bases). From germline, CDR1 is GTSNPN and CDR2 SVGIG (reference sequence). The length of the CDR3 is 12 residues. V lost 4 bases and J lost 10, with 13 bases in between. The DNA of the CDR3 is TGTGCCTGGACCATGGACAGAGGAAAACTGTTTTTT. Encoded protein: CAWTMDRGKLFF. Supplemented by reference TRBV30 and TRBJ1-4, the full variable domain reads SQTIHQWPATLVQPVGSPLSLECTVEGTSNPNLYWYRQAAGRGLQLLFYSVGIGQISSEVPQNLSASRPQDRQFILSSKKLLLSDSGFYLCAWTMDRGKLFFGSGTQLSVL.

The CDR3 sequence is CAYSTGSPGNTIYF. CDR3 bases: TGTGCCTACTCGACAGGTTCACCTGGAAACACCATATATTTT. This chain connects TRBV30 to TRBJ1-3, with D perhaps TRBD1 (6 bases). The CDR3 runs 14 residues. Germline assignment: CDR1 GTSNPN and CDR2 SVGIG (reference sequence). V was clipped by 7 bases and J by 2 bases, with 15 bases between them.

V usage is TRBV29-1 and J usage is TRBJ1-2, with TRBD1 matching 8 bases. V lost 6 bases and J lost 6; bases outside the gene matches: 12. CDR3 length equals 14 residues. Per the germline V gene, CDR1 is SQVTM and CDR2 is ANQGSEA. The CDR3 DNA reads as TGCAGCGTAACAATCCGCAGGGGGCGGAATGGCTACACCTTC. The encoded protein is CSVTIRRGRNGYTF.

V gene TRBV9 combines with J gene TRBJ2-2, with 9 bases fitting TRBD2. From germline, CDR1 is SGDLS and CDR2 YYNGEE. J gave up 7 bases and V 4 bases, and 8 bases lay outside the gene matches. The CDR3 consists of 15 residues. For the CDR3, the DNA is TGTGCCAGCAGCCCGGGACTAGCTTTAATCGGGGAGCTGTTTTTT. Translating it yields CASSPGLALIGELFF.

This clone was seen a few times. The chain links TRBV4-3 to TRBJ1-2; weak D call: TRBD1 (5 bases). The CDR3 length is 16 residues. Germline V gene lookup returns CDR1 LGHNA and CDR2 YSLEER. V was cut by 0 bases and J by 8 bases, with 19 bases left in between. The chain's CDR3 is CASSQDREGSRRGYTF. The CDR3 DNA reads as TGCGCCAGCAGCCAAGATAGGGAGGGGAGCAGACGCGGCTACACCTTC.

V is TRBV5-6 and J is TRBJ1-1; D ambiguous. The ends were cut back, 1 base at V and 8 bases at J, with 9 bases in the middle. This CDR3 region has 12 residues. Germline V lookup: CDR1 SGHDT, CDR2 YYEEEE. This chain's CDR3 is CASSLSAVEAFF. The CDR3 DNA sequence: TGTGCCAGCAGCTTGAGCGCGGTAGAAGCTTTCTTT.

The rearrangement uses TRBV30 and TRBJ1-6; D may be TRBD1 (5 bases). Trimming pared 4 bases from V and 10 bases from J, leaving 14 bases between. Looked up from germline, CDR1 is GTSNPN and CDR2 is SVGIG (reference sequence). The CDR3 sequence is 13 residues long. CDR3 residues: CAWTPDSVSPLHF. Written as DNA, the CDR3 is TGTGCCTGGACTCCCGACAGTGTATCACCCCTCCACTTT.

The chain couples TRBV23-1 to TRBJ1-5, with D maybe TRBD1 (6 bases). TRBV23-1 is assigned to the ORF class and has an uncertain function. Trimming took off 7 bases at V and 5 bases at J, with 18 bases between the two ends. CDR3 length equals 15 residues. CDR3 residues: CASTGRGAGHQPQHF. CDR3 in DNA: TGCGCCAGCACTGGACGGGGGGCGGGGCATCAGCCCCAGCATTTT.

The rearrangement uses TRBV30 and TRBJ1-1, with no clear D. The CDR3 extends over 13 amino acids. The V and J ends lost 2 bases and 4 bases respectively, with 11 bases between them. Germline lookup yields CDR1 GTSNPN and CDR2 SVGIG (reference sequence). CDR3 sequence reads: CAWSTLSSTEAFF. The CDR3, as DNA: TGTGCCTGGAGTACCCTTAGCAGCACTGAAGCTTTCTTT.